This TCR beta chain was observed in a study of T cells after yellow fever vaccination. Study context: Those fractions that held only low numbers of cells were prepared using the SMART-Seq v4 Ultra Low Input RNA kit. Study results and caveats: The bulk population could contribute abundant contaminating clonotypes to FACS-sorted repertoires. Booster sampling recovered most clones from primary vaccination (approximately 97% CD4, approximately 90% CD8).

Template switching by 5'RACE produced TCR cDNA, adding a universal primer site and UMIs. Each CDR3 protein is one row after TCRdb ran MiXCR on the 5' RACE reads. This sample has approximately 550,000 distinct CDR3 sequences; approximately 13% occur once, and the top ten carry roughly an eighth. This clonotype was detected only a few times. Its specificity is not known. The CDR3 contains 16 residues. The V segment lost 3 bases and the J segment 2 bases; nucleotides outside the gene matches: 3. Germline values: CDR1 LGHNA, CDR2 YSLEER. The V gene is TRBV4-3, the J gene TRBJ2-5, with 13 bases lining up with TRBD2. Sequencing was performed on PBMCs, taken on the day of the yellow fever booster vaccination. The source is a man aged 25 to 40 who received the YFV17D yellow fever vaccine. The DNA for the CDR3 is TGCGCCAGCAGCCAGGGGGGACTAGCGGGGCAAGAGACCCAGTACTTC. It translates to CASSQGGLAGQETQYF.